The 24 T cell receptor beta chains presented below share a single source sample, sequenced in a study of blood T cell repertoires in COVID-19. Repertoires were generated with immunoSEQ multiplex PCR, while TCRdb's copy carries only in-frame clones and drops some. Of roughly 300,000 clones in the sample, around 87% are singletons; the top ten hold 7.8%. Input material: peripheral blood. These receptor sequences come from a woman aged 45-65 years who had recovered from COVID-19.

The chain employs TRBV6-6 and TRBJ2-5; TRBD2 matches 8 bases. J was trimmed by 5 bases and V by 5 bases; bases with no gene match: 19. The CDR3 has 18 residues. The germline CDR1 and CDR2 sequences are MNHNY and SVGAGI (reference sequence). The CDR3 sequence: CASSPGVVAGGQAETQYF. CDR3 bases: TGTGCCAGCAGTCCGGGCGTGGTGGCGGGGGGCCAGGCTGAGACCCAGTACTTC.

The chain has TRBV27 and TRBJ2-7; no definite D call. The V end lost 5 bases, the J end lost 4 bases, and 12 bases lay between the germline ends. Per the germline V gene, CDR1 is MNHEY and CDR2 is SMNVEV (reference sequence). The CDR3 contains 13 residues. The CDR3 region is CASSHQVAYEQYF. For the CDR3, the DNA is TGTGCCAGCAGTCACCAGGTGGCTTACGAGCAGTACTTC.

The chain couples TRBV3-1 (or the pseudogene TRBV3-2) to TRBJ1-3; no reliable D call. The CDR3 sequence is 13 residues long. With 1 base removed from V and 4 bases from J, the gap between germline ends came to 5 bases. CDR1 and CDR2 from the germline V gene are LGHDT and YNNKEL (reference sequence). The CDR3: CASSQGRGNTIYF. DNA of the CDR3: TGTGCCAGCAGCCAAGGTAGAGGAAACACCATATATTTT.

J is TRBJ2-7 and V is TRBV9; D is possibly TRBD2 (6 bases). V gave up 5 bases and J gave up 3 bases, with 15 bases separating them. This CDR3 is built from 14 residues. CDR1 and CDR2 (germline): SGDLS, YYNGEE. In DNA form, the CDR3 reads TGTGCCAGCAGTCCTTGGGACTGGAACTACGAGCAGTACTTC. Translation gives CASSPWDWNYEQYF.

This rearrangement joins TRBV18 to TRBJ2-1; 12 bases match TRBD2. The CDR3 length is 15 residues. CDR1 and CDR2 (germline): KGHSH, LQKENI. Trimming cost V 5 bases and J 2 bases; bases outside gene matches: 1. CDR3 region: CASSSSGGAYNEQFF. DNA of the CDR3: TGTGCCAGCTCATCTAGCGGGGGGGCCTACAATGAGCAGTTCTTC.

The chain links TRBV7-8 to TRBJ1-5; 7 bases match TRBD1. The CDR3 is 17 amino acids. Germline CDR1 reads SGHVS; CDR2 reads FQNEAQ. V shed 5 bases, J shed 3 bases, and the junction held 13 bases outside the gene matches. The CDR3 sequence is CASSISVGTDNNQPQHF. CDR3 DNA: TGTGCCAGCAGCATCTCCGTTGGGACAGACAACAATCAGCCCCAGCATTTT.

The CDR3 reads CASKSFSNSPLHF. As DNA, the CDR3 is TGTGCCAGCAAGTCGTTTAGTAATTCACCCCTCCACTTT. This chain links TRBV27 with TRBJ1-6; D gene unclear. The CDR3 spans 13 residues. V was clipped by 7 bases and J by 6 bases, with 10 bases between them. In germline, CDR1 is MNHEY, CDR2 SMNVEV (reference sequence).

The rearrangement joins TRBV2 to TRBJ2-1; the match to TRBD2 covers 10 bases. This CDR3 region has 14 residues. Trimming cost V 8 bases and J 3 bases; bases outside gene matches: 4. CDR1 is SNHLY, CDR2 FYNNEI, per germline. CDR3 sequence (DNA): TGTGCCAGCGGGGGGACTAGCGTCTACAATGAGCAGTTCTTC. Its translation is CASGGTSVYNEQFF.

The CDR3 nucleotides read TGTGCCAGCAGTGAAGAGTGGGACACAAGTTCCTACGAGCAGTACTTC. Translated: CASSEEWDTSSYEQYF. V is TRBV6-1 and J is TRBJ2-7, with D possibly TRBD1 on 6 matching bases. The CDR3 has 16 residues. Germline lookup yields CDR1 MNHNS and CDR2 SASEGT. V shed 1 base and J shed 1 base, with 14 bases lying between them.

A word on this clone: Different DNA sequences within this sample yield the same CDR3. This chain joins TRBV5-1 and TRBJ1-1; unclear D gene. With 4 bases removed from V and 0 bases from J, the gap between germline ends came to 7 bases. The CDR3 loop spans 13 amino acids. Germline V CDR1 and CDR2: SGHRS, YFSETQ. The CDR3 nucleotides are TGCGCCAGCAGCCTACAGTTGAACACTGAAGCTTTCTTT. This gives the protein CASSLQLNTEAFF.

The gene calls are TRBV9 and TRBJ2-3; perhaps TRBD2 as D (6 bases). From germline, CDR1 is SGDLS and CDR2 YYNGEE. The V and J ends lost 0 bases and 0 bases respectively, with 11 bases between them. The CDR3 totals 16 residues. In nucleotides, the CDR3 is TGTGCCAGCAGCGTAGTCGGCGGGATGAGCACAGATACGCAGTATTTT. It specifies CASSVVGGMSTDTQYF.

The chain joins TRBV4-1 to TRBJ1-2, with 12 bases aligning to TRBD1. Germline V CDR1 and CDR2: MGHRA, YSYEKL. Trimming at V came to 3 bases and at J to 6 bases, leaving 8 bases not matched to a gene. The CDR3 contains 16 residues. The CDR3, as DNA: TGCGCCAGCAGCCATTCCCGGGACAGGGGGCGTGATGGCTACACCTTC. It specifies CASSHSRDRGRDGYTF.

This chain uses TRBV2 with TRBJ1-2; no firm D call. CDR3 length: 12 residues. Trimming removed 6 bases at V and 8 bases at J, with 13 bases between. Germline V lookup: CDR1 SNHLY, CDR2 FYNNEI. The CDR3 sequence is CASSGSVPGYTF. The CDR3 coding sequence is TGTGCCAGCAGCGGGAGCGTCCCAGGCTACACCTTC.

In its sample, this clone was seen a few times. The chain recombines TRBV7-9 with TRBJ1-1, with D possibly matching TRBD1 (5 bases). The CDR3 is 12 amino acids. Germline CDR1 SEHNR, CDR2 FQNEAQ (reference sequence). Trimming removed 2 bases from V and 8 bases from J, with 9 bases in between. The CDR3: CASSLMGQEAFF. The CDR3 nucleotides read TGTGCCAGCAGCTTAATGGGGCAGGAAGCTTTCTTT.

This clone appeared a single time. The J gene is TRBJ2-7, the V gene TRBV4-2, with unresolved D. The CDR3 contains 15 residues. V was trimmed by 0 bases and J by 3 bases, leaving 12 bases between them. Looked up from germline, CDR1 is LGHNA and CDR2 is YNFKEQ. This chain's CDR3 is CASSQELMGLYEQYF. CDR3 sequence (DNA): TGTGCCAGCAGCCAAGAACTCATGGGCCTCTACGAGCAGTACTTC.

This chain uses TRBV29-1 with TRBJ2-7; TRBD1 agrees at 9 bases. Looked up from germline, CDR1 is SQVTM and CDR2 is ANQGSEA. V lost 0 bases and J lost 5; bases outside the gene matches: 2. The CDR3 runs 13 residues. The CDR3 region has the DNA TGCAGCGTTGAAGACACAGGGGGCGACGAGCAGTACTTC. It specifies CSVEDTGGDEQYF.

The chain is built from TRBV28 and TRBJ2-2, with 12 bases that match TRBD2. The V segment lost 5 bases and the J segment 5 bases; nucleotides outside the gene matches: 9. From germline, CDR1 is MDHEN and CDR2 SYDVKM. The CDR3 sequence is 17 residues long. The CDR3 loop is CASSPTGLAGRTGELFF. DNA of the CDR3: TGTGCCAGCAGTCCCACGGGACTAGCGGGTCGTACCGGGGAGCTGTTTTTT.

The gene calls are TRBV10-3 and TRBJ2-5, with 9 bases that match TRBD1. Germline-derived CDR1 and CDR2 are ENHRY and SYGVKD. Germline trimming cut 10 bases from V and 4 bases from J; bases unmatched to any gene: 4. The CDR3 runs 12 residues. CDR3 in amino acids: CATDRGGETQYF. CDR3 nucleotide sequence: TGTGCCACCGACAGGGGGGGAGAGACCCAGTACTTC.

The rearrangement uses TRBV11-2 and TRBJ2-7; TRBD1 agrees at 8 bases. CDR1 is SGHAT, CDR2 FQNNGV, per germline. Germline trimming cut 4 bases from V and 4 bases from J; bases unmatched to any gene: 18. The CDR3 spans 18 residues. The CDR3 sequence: CASSSSPGTGQGRYEQYF. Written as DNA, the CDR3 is TGTGCCAGCAGCTCATCACCAGGGACCGGACAGGGCCGATACGAGCAGTACTTC.

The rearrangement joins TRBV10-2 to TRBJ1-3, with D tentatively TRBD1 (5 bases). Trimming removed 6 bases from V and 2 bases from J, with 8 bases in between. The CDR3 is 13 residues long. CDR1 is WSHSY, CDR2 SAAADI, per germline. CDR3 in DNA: TGCGCCAGCAGCAGGGAAACTGGAAACACCATATATTTT. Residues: CASSRETGNTIYF.

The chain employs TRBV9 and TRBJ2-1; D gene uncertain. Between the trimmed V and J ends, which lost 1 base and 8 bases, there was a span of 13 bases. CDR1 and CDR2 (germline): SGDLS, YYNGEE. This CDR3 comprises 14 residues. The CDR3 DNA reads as TGTGCCAGCAGCGTATTACCTAGTTTCGATGAGCAGTTCTTC. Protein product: CASSVLPSFDEQFF.

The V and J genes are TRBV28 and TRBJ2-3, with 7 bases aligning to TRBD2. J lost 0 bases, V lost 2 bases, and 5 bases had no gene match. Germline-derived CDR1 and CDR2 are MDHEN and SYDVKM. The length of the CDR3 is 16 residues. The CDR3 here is CASSLIAGPSTDTQYF. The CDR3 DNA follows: TGTGCCAGCAGTTTAATAGCGGGTCCTAGCACAGATACGCAGTATTTT.

Here the CDR3 reads CASSRRLAGRTDTQYF. In DNA form, the CDR3 reads TGTGCCAGCAGCCGCCGACTAGCGGGGCGCACAGATACGCAGTATTTT. The V call is TRBV7-9, the J call TRBJ2-3, with 11 bases that match TRBD2. Germline CDR1 reads SEHNR; CDR2 reads FQNEAQ (reference sequence). The length of the CDR3 is 16 residues. Trimming removed 5 bases from V and 1 base from J; junction bases left unmatched: 5.

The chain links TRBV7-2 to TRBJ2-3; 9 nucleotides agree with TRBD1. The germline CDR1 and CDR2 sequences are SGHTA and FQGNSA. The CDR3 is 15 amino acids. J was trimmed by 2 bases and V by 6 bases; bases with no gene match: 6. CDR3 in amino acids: CASRGQGSFTDTQYF. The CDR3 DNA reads TGTGCCAGCAGGGGACAGGGCTCATTCACAGATACGCAGTATTTT.